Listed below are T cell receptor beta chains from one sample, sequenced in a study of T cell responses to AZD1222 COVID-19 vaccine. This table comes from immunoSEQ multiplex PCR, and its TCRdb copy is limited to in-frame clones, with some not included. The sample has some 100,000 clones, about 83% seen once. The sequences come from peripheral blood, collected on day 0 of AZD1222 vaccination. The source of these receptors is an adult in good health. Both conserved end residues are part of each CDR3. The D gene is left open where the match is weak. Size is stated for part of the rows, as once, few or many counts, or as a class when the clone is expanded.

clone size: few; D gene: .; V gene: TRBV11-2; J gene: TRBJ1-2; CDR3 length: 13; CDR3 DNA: TGTGCCAGCAGCTTAGGCCTAAACTATGGCTACACCTTC; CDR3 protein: CASSLGLNYGYTF
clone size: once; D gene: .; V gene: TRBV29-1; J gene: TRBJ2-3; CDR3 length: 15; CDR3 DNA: TGCAGCGTCCATAGACTCGATCTTCGCACAGATACGCAGTATTTT; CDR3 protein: CSVHRLDLRTDTQYF
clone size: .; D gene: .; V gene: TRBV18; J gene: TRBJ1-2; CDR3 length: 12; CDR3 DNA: TGTGCCAGCTCTACAGCTAACTATGGCTACACCTTC; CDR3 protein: CASSTANYGYTF
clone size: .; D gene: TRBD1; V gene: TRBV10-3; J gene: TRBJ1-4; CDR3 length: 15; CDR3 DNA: TGTGCCATCAGTGAGTCGGAGACAGGGGATGAAAAACTGTTTTTT; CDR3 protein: CAISESETGDEKLFF
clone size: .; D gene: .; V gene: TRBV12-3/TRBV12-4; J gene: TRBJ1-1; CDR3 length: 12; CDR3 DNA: TGTGCCAGCAGTTTAGCTTCGGGGGGGGCTTTCTTT; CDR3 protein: CASSLASGGAFF
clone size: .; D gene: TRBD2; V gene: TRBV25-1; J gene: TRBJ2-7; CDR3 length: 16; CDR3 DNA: TGTGCCAGCAGTGCGCTAGGACTAGCGGGAGTCAACGAGCAGTACTTC; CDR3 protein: CASSALGLAGVNEQYF
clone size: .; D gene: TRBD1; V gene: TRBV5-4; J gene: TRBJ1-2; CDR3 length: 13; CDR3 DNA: TGTGCCAGCAGCTCAGACAGGGGGAAAGGCTACACCTTC; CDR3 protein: CASSSDRGKGYTF
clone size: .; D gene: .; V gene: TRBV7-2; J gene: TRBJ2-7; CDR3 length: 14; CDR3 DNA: TGTGCCAGCAGCTTCACACAAGGGGCCTACGAGCAGTACTTC; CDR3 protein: CASSFTQGAYEQYF
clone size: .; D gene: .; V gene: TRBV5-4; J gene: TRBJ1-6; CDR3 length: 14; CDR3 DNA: TGTGCCAGCAGCGTCGAGTCCTATAATTCACCCCTCCACTTT; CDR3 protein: CASSVESYNSPLHF
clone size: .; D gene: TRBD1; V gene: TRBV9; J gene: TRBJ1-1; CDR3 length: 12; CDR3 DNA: TGTGCCAGCAGCGTAGGGACAGGTGAAGCTTTCTTT; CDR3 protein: CASSVGTGEAFF
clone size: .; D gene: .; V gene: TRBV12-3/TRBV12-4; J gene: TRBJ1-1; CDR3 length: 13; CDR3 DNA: TGTGCCAGCAGTTTAGCCCAGAACACTGAAGCTTTCTTT; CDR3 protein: CASSLAQNTEAFF
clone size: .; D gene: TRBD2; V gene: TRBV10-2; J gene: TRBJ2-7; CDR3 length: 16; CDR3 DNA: TGCGCCAGCACCGTAGACTTAGCGGGACTACCCTACGAGCAGTACTTC; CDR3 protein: CASTVDLAGLPYEQYF
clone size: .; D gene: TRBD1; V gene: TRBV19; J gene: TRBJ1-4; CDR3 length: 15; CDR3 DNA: TGTGCCAGTAGTATACTCGGGACAGGGCCTGAAAAACTGTTTTTT; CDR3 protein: CASSILGTGPEKLFF
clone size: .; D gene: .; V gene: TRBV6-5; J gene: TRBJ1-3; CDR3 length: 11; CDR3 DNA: TGTGCCAGCAGGGCTGGAAACACCATATATTTT; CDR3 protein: CASRAGNTIYF
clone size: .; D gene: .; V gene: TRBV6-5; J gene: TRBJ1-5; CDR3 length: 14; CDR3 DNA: TGTGCCAGCAAGGGACCAGGACCCCATCAGCCCCAGCATTTT; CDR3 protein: CASKGPGPHQPQHF
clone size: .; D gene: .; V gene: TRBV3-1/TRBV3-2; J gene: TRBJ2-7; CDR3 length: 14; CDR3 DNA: TGTGCCAGCAGCTTAGCCCAGACAGCCAACCAGCAGTACTTC; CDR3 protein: CASSLAQTANQQYF
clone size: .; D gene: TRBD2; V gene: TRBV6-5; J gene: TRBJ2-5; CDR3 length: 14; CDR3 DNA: TGTGCCAGCAGTTACACTAGCGGGAAAGAGACCCAGTACTTC; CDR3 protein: CASSYTSGKETQYF
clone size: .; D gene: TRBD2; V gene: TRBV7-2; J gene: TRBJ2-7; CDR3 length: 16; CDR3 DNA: TGTGCCAGCAGCCCCCGGACTAGCGGTTTTAACTACGAGCAGTACTTC; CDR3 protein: CASSPRTSGFNYEQYF
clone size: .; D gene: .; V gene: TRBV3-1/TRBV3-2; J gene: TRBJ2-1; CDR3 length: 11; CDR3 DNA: TGTGCCAGCAGCAAAGGAGATGAGCAGTTCTTC; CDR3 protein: CASSKGDEQFF
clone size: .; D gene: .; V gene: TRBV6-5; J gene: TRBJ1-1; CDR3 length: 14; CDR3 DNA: TGTGCCAGCAGTTACAACAGTCTGAACACTGAAGCTTTCTTT; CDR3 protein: CASSYNSLNTEAFF
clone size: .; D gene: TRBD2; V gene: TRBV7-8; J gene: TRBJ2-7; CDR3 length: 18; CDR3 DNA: TGTGCCAGCAGCTTAGTGGGGCTAGCGGGAGGTGTCTCCTACGAGCAGTACTTC; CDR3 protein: CASSLVGLAGGVSYEQYF
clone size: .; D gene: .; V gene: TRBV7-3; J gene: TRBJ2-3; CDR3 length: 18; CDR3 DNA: TGTGCCAGCAGCTTAAGGGGGTTGGGAGGCGGAAGCACAGATACGCAGTATTTT; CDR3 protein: CASSLRGLGGGSTDTQYF
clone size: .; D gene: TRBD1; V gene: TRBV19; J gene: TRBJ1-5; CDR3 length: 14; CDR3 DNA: TGTGCCAGCGCCGGGACAGGCTTTAATCAGCCCCAGCATTTT; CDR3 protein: CASAGTGFNQPQHF
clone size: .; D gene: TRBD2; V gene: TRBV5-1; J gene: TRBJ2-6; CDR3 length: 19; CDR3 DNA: TGCGCCAGCAGCAGGATTAGCGGGACCCGAGGGTCCGGGGCCAACGTCCTGACTTTC; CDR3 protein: CASSRISGTRGSGANVLTF
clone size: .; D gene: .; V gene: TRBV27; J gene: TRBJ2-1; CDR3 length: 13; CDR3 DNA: TGTGCCACCCGGGAGAGGCCCTACAATGAGCAGTTCTTC; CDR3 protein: CATRERPYNEQFF
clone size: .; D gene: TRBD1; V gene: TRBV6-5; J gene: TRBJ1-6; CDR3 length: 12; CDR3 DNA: TGTGCCAGTGGGGACAGTAATTCACCCCTCCACTTT; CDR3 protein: CASGDSNSPLHF
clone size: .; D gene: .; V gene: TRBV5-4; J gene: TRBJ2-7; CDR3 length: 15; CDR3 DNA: TGTGCCAGCAGCTTGGTTTCAGGGATCTCCTACGAGCAGTACTTC; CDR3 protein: CASSLVSGISYEQYF